A selection of T cell receptor beta chains follows, all from one sample in a study of shared clonotypes between healthy human individuals. Clones were read by immunoSEQ multiplex PCR, and TCRdb kept only the in-frame ones, dropping some. This sample has more than 600,000 clones, with around 92% found just once. What was sequenced was naive CD8+ T cells sorted from blood. All receptors derive from a man aged 30-40 years in good health. The CDR3 runs from the conserved cysteine through the conserved F or W. D genes are given only for firm matches. Clone size is stated in some rows and not others, as once, few, many or a class when expanded.

TRBJ2-7 | . | TRBD2 | TRBV19 | CASSTRLAHEQYF | TGTGCCAGTAGTACTAGACTAGCCCACGAGCAGTACTTC
TRBJ2-1 | . | . | TRBV28 | CASHSRGMSNEQFF | TGTGCCAGCCACTCCCGAGGGATGAGCAATGAGCAGTTCTTC
TRBJ1-2 | . | . | TRBV15 | CATSRGLPGNYGYTF | TGTGCCACCAGCAGAGGTCTTCCTGGCAACTATGGCTACACCTTC
TRBJ2-3 | . | TRBD2 | TRBV5-1 | CASSTRASGRATDTQYF | TGCGCCAGCAGCACCCGTGCTAGCGGGAGGGCAACAGATACGCAGTATTTT
TRBJ2-7 | . | TRBD1 | TRBV5-1 | CASSFSDRGYEQYF | TGCGCCAGCAGCTTCTCGGACAGGGGGTACGAGCAGTACTTC
TRBJ2-5 | once | . | TRBV5-1 | CASSLAVGTPSRGETQYF | TGCGCCAGCAGCTTGGCGGTCGGGACACCCTCTAGGGGAGAGACCCAGTACTTC
TRBJ2-5 | . | . | TRBV28 | CASSFRRQGNQETQYF | TGTGCCAGCAGTTTTCGACGTCAGGGGAACCAAGAGACCCAGTACTTC
TRBJ2-1 | . | TRBD2 | TRBV7-2 | CASIRGLGLAGEQFF | TGTGCCAGCATCCGGGGCCTGGGACTAGCGGGTGAGCAGTTCTTC
TRBJ2-7 | . | TRBD1 | TRBV19 | CASSLEQGFYEQYF | TGTGCCAGTAGTTTGGAACAGGGGTTCTACGAGCAGTACTTC
TRBJ2-5 | once | TRBD2 | TRBV5-1 | CASSSEGPGGGETQYF | TGCGCCAGCAGCTCCGAGGGGCCGGGAGGAGGAGAGACCCAGTACTTC
TRBJ1-1 | . | TRBD1 | TRBV4-1 | CAWTQGATEAFF | TGCGCCTGGACTCAGGGGGCAACTGAAGCTTTCTTT
TRBJ1-2 | . | TRBD1 | TRBV9 | CASSPAGTGNGYTF | TGTGCCAGCAGCCCGGCCGGGACAGGGAATGGCTACACCTTC
TRBJ2-1 | . | . | TRBV27 | CASSQSGSYNEQFF | TGTGCCAGCAGCCAATCCGGGTCCTACAATGAGCAGTTCTTC
TRBJ2-7 | . | . | TRBV7-9 | CASSSIGGNYEQYF | TGTGCCAGCAGTTCGATAGGCGGAAACTACGAGCAGTACTTC
TRBJ2-7 | . | . | TRBV5-5 | CASSLGLGGYEQYF | TGTGCCAGCAGCTTGGGGTTGGGGGGCTACGAGCAGTACTTC
TRBJ1-1 | once | . | TRBV11-3 | CASSLGVNTEAFF | TGTGCCAGCAGCTTAGGGGTGAACACTGAAGCTTTCTTT
TRBJ2-5 | once | . | TRBV18 | CASSRGPSYQETQYF | TGTGCCAGCTCACGGGGACCTTCGTACCAAGAGACCCAGTACTTC